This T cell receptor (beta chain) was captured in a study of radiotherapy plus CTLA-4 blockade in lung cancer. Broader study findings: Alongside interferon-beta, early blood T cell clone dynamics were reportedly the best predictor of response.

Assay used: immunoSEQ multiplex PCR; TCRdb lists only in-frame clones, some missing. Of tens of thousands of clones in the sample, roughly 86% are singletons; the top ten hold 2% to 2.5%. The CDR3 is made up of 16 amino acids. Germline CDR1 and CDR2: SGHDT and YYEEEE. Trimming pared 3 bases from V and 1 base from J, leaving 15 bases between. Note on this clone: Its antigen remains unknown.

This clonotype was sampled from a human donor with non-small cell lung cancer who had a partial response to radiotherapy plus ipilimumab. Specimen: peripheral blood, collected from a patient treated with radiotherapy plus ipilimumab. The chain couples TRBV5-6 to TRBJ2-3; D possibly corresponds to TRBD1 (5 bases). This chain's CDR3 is CASSSAPGWGTDTQYF. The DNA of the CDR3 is TGTGCCAGCAGCTCCGCCCCAGGGTGGGGCACAGATACGCAGTATTTT.